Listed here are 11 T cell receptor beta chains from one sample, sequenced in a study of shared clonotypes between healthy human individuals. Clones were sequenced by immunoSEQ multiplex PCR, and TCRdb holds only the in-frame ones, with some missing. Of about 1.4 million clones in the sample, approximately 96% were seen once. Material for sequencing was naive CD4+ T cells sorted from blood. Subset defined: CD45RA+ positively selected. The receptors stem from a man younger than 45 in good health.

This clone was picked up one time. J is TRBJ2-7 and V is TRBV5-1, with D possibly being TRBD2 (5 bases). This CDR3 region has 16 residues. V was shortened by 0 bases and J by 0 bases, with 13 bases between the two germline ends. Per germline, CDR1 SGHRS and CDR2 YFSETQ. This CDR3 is CASSLVPADLSYEQYF. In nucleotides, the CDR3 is TGCGCCAGCAGCTTGGTCCCAGCGGACCTCTCCTACGAGCAGTACTTC.

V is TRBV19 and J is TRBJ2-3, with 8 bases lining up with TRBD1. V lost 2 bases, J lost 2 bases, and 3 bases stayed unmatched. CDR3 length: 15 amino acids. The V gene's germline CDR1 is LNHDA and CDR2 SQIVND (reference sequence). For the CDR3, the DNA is TGTGCCAGTAGTATACAGGGGGCTAACACAGATACGCAGTATTTT. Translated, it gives CASSIQGANTDTQYF.

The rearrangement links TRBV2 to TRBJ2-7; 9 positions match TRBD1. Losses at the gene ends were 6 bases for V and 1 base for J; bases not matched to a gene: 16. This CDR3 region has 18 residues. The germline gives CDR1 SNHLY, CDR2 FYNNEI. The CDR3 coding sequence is TGTGCCAGCAGATCACCGGGACAGGGTGGTTTCGGGTCCTACGAGCAGTACTTC. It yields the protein CASRSPGQGGFGSYEQYF. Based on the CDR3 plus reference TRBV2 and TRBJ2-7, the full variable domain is EPEVTQTPSHQVTQMGQEVILRCVPISNHLYFYWYRQILGQKVEFLVSFYNNEISEKSEIFDDQFSVERPDGSNFTLKIRSTKLEDSAMYFCASRSPGQGGFGSYEQYFGPGTRLTVT.

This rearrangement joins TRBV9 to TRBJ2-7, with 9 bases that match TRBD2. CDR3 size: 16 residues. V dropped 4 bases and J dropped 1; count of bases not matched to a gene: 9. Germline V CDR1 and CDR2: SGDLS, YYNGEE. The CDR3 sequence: CASSSTSGSSSYEQYF. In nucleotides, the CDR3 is TGTGCCAGCAGCTCGACTAGCGGTAGCTCGTCCTACGAGCAGTACTTC.

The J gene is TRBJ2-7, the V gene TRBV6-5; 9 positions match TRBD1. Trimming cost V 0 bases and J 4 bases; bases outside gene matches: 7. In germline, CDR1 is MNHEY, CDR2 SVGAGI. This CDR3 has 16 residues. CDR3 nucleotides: TGTGCCAGCAGTTACTCCCCGGGGACAGGGAGGTACGAGCAGTACTTC. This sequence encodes CASSYSPGTGRYEQYF.

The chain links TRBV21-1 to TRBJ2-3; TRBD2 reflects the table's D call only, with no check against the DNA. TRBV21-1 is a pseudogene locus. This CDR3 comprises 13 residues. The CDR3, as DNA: TGCACCAAAACTAGCGGGACTGGGGATACGCAGTATTTT. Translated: CTKTSGTGDTQYF.

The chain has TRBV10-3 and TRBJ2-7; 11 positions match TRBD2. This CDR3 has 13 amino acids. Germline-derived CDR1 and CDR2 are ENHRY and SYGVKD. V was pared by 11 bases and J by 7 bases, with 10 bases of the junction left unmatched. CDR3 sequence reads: CAVTSGSVPEQYF. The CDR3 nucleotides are TGTGCCGTAACTAGCGGGAGCGTTCCAGAGCAGTACTTC.

In nucleotides, the CDR3 is TGTGCCAGCAGCCCCCGCCAGGCCGGGGACATTCAGTACTTC. This sequence encodes CASSPRQAGDIQYF. The chain has TRBV9 and TRBJ2-4; D is perhaps TRBD2 (5 bases). The germline V gene has CDR1 SGDLS and CDR2 YYNGEE. CDR3 length: 14 amino acids. The V and J ends lost 4 bases and 8 bases respectively, with 16 bases between them.

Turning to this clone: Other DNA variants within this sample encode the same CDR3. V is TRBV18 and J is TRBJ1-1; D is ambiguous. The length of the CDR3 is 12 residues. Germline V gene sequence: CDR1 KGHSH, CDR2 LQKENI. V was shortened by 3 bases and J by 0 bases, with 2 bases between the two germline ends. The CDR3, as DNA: TGTGCCAGCTCACCTATGAACACTGAAGCTTTCTTT. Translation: CASSPMNTEAFF.

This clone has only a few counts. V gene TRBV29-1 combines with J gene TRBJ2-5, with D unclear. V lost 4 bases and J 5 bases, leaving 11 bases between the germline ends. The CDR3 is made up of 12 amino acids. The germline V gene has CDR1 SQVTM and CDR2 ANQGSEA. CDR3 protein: CSVVDTGETQYF. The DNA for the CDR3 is TGCAGCGTTGTCGATACGGGCGAGACCCAGTACTTC.

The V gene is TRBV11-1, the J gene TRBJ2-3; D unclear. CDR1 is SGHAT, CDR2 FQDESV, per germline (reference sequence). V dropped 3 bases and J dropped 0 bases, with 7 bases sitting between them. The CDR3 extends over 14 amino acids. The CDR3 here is CASSFGSSTDTQYF. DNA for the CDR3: TGTGCCAGCAGCTTCGGTTCCAGCACAGATACGCAGTATTTT. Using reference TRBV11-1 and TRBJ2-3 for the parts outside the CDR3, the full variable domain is EAEVAQSPRYKITEKSQAVAFWCDPISGHATLYWYRQILGQGPELLVQFQDESVVDDSQLPKDRFSAERLKGVDSTLKIQPAELGDSAMYLCASSFGSSTDTQYFGPGTRLTVL.